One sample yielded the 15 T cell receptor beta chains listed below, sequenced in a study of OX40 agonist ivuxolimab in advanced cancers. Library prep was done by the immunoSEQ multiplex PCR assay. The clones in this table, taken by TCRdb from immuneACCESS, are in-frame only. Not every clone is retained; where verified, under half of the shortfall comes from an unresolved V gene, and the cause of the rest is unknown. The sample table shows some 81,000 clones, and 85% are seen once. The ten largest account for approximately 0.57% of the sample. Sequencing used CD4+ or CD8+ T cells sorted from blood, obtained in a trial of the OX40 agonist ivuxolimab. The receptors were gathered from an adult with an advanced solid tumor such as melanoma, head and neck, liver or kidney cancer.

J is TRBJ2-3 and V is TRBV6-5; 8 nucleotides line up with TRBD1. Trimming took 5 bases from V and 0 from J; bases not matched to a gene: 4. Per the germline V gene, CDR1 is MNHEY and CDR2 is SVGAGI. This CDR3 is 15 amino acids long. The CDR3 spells CASSQGTGSTDTQYF. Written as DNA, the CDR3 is TGTGCCAGCAGTCAAGGGACAGGAAGCACAGATACGCAGTATTTT.

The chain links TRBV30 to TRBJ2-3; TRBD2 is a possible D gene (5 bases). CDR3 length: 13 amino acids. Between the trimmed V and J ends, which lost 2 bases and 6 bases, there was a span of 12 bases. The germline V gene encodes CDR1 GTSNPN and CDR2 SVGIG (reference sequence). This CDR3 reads CAWSSDGGDTQYF. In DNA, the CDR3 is TGTGCCTGGAGTTCTGACGGAGGCGATACGCAGTATTTT. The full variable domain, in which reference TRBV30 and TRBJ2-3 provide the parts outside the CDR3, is SQTIHQWPATLVQPVGSPLSLECTVEGTSNPNLYWYRQAAGRGLQLLFYSVGIGQISSEVPQNLSASRPQDRQFILSSKKLLLSDSGFYLCAWSSDGGDTQYFGPGTRLTVL.

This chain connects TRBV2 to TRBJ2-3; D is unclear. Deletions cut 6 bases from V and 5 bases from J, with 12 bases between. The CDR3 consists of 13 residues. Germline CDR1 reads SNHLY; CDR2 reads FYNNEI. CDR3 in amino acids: CASSANPGDTQYF. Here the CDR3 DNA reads TGTGCCAGCAGCGCCAATCCGGGAGATACGCAGTATTTT.

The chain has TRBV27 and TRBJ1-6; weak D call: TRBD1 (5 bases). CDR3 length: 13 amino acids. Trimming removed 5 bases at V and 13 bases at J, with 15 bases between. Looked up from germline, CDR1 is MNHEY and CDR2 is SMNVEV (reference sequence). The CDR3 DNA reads TGTGCCAGCAGTCGCGAGGGACGGCCCCCCCTCCACTTT. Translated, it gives CASSREGRPPLHF.

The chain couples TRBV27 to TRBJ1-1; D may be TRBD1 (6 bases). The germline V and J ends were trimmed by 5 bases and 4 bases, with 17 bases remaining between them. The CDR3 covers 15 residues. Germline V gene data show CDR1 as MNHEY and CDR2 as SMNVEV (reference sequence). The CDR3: CASSPWGASLTEAFF. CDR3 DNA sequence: TGTGCCAGCAGTCCGTGGGGGGCCTCCCTCACTGAAGCTTTCTTT.

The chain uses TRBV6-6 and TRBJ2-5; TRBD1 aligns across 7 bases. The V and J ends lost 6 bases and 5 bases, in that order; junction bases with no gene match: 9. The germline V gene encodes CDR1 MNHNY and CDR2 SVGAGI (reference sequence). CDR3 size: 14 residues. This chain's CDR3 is CASRTLTGRETQYF. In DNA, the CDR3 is TGTGCCAGCAGGACGCTGACAGGGCGGGAGACCCAGTACTTC.

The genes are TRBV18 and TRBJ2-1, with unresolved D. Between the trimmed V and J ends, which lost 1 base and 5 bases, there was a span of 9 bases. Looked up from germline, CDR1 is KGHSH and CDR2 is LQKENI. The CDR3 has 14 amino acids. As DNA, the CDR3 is TGTGCCAGCTCACCACGTATTGGCCACAATGAGCAGTTCTTC. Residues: CASSPRIGHNEQFF. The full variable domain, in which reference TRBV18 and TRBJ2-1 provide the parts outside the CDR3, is NAGVMQNPRHLVRRRGQEARLRCSPMKGHSHVYWYRQLPEEGLKFMVYLQKENIIDESGMPKERFSAEFPKEGPSILRIQQVVRGDSAAYFCASSPRIGHNEQFFGPGTRLTVL.

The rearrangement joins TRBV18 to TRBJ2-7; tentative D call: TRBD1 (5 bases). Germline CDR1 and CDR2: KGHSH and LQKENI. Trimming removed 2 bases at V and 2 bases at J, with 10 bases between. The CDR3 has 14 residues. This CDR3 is CASSPAAGTYEQYF. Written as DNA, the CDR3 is TGTGCCAGCTCACCAGCGGCAGGGACCTACGAGCAGTACTTC.

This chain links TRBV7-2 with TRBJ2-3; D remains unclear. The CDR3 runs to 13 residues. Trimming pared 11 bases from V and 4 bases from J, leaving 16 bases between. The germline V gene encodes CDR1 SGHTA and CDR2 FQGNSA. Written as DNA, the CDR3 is TGTGCCCTAAGTCCGTCACCGGCAGATACGCAGTATTTT. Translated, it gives CALSPSPADTQYF.

The CDR3, as DNA: TGTGCCTGGAGTGTTCGGCCGATCTATGAAAAACTGTTTTTT. Its translation is CAWSVRPIYEKLFF. The V call is TRBV30, the J call TRBJ1-4, with no clear D. The germline CDR1 and CDR2 sequences are GTSNPN and SVGIG (reference sequence). Trimming pared 0 bases from V and 6 bases from J, leaving 11 bases between. The CDR3 runs 14 residues.

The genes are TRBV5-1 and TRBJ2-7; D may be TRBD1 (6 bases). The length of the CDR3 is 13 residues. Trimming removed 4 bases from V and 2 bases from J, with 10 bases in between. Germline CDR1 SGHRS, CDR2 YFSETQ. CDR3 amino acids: CASSETGPYEQYF. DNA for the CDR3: TGCGCCAGCAGCGAGACAGGACCCTACGAGCAGTACTTC.

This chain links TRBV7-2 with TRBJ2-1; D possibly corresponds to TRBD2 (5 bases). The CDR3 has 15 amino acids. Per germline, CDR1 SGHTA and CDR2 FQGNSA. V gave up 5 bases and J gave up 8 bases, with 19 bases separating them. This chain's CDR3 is CASSDSKRLDYEQFF. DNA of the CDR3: TGTGCCAGCAGCGATAGCAAGCGGCTTGACTATGAGCAGTTCTTC.

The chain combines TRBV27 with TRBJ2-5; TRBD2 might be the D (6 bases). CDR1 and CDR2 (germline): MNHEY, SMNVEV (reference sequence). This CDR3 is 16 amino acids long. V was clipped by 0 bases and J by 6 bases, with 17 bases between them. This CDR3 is CASSLSQGWGGKTQYF. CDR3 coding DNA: TGTGCCAGCAGTTTATCGCAGGGATGGGGAGGAAAGACCCAGTACTTC.

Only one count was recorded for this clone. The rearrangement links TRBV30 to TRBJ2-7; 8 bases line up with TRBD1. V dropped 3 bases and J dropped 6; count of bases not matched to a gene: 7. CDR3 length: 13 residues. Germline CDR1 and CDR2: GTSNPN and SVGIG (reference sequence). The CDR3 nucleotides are TGTGCCTGGAGCCTTCTAGACAGGGGCGAGCAGTACTTC. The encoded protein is CAWSLLDRGEQYF.

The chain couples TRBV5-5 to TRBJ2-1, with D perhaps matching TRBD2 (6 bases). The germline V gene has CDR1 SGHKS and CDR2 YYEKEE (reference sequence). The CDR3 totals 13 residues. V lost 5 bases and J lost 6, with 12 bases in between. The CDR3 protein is CASRPGGINEQFF. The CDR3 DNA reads TGTGCCAGCAGACCCGGAGGGATCAATGAGCAGTTCTTC.